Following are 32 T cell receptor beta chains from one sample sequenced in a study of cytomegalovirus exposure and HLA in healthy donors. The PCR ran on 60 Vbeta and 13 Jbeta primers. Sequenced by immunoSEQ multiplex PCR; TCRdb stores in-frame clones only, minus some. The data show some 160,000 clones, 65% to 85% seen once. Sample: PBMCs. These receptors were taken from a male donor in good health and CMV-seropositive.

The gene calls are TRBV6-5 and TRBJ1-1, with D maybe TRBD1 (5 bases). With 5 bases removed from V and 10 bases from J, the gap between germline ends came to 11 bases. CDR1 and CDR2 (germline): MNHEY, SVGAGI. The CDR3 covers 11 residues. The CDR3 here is CASSQGQRAFF. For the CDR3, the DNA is TGTGCCAGCAGTCAAGGACAACGAGCTTTCTTT.

CDR3: CASSIASRGAKNIQYF. The CDR3 coding sequence is TGTGCCAGTAGTATTGCGAGCAGGGGGGCCAAAAACATTCAGTACTTC. This chain links TRBV19 with TRBJ2-4; 7 bases are a match to TRBD1. V was clipped by 3 bases and J by 1 base; unmatched bases: 6. The CDR3 totals 16 residues. The germline CDR1 and CDR2 sequences are LNHDA and SQIVND (reference sequence).

The CDR3 is CASSAGTEAFF. The CDR3 DNA sequence: TGTGCCAGCAGCGCGGGCACTGAAGCTTTCTTT. V and J are TRBV7-9 and TRBJ1-1; D is unresolved. The V end lost 5 bases, the J end lost 4 bases, and 5 bases lay between the germline ends. Looked up from germline, CDR1 is SEHNR and CDR2 is FQNEAQ (reference sequence). CDR3 length: 11 residues.

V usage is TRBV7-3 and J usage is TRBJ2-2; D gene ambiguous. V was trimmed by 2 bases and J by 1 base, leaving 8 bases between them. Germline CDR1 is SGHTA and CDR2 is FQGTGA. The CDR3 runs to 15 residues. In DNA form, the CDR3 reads TGTGCCAGCAGCTTAGAGGTCCTGAACACCGGGGAGCTGTTTTTT. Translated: CASSLEVLNTGELFF.

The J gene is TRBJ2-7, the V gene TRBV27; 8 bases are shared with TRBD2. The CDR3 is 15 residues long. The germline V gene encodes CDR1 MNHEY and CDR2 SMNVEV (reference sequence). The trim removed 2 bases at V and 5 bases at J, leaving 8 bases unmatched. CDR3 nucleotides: TGTGCCAGCAGTTTAGAAGGGACTAGAGGCCACGAGCAGTACTTC. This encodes CASSLEGTRGHEQYF.

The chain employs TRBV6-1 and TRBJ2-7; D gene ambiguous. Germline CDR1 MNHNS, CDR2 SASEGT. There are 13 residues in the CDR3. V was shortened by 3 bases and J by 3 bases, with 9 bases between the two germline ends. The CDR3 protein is CASSEAQDYEQYF. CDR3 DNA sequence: TGTGCCAGCAGTGAGGCCCAGGACTACGAGCAGTACTTC.

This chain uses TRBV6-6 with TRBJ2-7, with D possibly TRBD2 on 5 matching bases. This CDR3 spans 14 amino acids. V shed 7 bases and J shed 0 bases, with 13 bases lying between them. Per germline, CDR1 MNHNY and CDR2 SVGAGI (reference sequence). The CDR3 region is CASTGGQASYEQYF. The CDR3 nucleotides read TGTGCCAGCACTGGCGGGCAAGCCTCCTACGAGCAGTACTTC.

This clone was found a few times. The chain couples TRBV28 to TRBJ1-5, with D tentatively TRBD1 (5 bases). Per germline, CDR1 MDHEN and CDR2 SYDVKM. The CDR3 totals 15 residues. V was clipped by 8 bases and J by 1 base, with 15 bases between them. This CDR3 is CASLRGPESNQPQHF. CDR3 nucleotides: TGTGCCAGCCTGCGGGGCCCGGAGAGCAATCAGCCCCAGCATTTT. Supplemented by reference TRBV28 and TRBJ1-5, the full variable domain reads DVKVTQSSRYLVKRTGEKVFLECVQDMDHENMFWYRQDPGLGLRLIYFSYDVKMKEKGDIPEGYSVSREKKERFSLILESASTNQTSMYLCASLRGPESNQPQHFGDGTRLSIL.

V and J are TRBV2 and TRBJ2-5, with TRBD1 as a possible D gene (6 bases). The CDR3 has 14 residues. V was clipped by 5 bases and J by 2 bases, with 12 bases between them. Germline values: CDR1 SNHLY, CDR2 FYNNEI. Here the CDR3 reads CASSIQGQQETQYF. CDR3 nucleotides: TGTGCCAGCAGTATACAGGGCCAGCAAGAGACCCAGTACTTC.

The CDR3 bases are TGTGCCAGCAGCCAGACCGCGGGACTAGTCGCCCTCGAGCAGTACTTC. Protein: CASSQTAGLVALEQYF. The V and J genes are TRBV4-2 and TRBJ2-7; the match to TRBD2 covers 8 bases. This CDR3 is built from 16 residues. V gave up 3 bases and J gave up 6 bases; unmatched junction bases: 13. Germline CDR1 is LGHNA and CDR2 is YNFKEQ.

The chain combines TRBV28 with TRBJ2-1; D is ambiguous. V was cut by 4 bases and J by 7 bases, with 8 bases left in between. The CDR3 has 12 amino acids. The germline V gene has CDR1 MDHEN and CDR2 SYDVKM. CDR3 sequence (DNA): TGTGCCAGCAGTTCGTCGACAAATGAGCAGTTCTTC. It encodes CASSSSTNEQFF.

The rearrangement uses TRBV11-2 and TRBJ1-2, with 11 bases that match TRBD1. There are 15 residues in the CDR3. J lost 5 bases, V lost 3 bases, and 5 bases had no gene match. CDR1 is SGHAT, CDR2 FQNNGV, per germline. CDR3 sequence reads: CASSFPRDRGYGYTF. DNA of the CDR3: TGTGCCAGCAGCTTTCCCCGGGACAGGGGGTATGGCTACACCTTC.

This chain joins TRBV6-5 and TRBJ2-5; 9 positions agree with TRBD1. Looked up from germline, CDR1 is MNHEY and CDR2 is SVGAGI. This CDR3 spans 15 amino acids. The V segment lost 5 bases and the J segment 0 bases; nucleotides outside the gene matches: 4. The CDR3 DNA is TGTGCCAGCAGTCAAGACAGGGGGTACCAAGAGACCCAGTACTTC. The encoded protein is CASSQDRGYQETQYF.

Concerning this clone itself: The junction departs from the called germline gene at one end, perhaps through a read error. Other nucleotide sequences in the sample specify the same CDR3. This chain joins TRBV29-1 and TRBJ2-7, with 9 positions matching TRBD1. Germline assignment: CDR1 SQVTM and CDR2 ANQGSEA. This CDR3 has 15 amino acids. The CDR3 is CSVDSTTGGTYEQYF. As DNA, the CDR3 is TGTAGCGTTGATTCCACGACAGGGGGAACATACGAGCAGTACTTC.

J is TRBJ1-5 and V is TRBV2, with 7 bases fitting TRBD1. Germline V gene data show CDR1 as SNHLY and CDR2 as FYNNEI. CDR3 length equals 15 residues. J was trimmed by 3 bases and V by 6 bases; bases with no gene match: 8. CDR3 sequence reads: CASSSSTGHNQPQHF. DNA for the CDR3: TGTGCCAGCAGCTCCTCGACAGGGCACAATCAGCCCCAGCATTTT.

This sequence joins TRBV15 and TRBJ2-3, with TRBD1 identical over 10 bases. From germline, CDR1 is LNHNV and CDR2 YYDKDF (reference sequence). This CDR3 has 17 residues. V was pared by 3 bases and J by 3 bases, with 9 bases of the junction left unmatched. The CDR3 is CATSRGIPGQGTDTQYF. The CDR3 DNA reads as TGTGCCACCAGCAGGGGGATACCGGGACAGGGGACAGATACGCAGTATTTT.

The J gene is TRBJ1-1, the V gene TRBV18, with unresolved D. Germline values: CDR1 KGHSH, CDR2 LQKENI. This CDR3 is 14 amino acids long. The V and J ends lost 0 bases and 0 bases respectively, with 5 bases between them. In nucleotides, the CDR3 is TGTGCCAGCTCACCACCAACAGTGAACACTGAAGCTTTCTTT. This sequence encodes CASSPPTVNTEAFF.

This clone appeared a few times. The DNA of the CDR3 is TGTGCCAGCAGTTTAGCTAGCGGGACTTCCAAAAACATTCAGTACTTC. It translates to CASSLASGTSKNIQYF. The chain carries TRBV27 and TRBJ2-4; 9 bases map to TRBD2. CDR3 size: 16 residues. Germline CDR1 and CDR2: MNHEY and SMNVEV (reference sequence). V gave up 2 bases and J gave up 2 bases; unmatched junction bases: 4.

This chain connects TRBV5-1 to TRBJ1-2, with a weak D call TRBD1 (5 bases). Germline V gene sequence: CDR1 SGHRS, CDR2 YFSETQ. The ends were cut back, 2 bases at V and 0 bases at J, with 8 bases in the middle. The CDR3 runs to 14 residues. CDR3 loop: CASSLAGPNYGYTF. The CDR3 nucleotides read TGCGCCAGCAGCTTAGCAGGGCCTAACTATGGCTACACCTTC.

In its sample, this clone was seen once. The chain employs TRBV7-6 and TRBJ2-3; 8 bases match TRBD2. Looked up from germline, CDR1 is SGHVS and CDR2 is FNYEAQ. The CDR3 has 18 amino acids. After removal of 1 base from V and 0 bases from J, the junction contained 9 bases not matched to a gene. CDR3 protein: CASSLVGTSGRSTDTQYF. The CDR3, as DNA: TGTGCCAGCAGCTTAGTAGGCACTAGCGGAAGAAGCACAGATACGCAGTATTTT.

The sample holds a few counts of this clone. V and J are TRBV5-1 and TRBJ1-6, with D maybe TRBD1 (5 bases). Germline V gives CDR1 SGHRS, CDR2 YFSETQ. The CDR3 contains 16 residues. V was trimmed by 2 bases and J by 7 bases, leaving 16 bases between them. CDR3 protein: CASSFKNGGKNSPLHF. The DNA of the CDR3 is TGCGCCAGCAGCTTCAAGAACGGGGGTAAAAATTCACCCCTCCACTTT.

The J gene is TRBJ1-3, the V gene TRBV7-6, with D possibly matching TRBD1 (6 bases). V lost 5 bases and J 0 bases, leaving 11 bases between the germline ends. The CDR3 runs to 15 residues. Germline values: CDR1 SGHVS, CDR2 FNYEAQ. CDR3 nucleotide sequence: TGTGCCAGCAGCCCTACAGGGACCTCTGGAAACACCATATATTTT. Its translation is CASSPTGTSGNTIYF.

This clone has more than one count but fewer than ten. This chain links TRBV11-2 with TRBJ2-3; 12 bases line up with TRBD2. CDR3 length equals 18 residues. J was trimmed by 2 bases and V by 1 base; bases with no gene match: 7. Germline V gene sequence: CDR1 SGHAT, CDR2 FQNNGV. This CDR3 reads CASSLGTLAGGITDTQYF. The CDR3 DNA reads TGTGCCAGCAGCTTAGGTACCCTAGCGGGGGGGATCACAGATACGCAGTATTTT.

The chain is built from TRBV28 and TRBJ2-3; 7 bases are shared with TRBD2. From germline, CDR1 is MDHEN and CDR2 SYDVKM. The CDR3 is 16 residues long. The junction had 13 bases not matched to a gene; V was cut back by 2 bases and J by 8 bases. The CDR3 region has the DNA TGTGCCAGCAGTTTAATCGGCGGGAGTGGTTCATCTACGCAGTATTTT. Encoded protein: CASSLIGGSGSSTQYF. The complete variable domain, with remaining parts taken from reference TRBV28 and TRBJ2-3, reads DVKVTQSSRYLVKRTGEKVFLECVQDMDHENMFWYRQDPGLGLRLIYFSYDVKMKEKGDIPEGYSVSREKKERFSLILESASTNQTSMYLCASSLIGGSGSSTQYFGPGTRLTVL.

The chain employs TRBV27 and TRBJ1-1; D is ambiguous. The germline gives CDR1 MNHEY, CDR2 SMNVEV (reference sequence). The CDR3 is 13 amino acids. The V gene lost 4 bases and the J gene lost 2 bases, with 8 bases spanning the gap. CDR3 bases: TGTGCCAGCAGTTCGGTCATTAACACTGAAGCTTTCTTT. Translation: CASSSVINTEAFF.

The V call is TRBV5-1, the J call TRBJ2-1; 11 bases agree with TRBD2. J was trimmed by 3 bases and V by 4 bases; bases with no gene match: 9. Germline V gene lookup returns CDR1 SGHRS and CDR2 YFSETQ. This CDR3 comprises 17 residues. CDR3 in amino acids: CASSGTSGSNGYNEQFF. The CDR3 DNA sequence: TGCGCCAGCAGCGGAACTAGCGGGAGTAACGGCTACAATGAGCAGTTCTTC.

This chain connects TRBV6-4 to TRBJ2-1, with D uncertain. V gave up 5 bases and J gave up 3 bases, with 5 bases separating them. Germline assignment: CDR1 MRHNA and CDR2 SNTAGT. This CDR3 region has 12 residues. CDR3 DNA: TGTGCCAGCAGTTATTACTACAATGAGCAGTTCTTC. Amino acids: CASSYYYNEQFF.

This CDR3 is CASSKITGTGHPEQYF. As DNA, the CDR3 is TGTGCCAGTAGTAAAATTACCGGGACAGGGCACCCCGAGCAGTACTTC. The chain combines TRBV19 with TRBJ2-7, with 9 bases fitting TRBD1. The junction had 13 bases not matched to a gene; V was cut back by 4 bases and J by 6 bases. This CDR3 spans 16 amino acids. CDR1 and CDR2 (germline): LNHDA, SQIVND (reference sequence).

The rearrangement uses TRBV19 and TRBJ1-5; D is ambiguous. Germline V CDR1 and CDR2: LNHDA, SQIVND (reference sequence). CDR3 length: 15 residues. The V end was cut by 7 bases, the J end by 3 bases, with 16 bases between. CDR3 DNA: TGTGCCAGTACCCTACCCGGAGGTTCCAATCAGCCCCAGCATTTT. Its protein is CASTLPGGSNQPQHF.

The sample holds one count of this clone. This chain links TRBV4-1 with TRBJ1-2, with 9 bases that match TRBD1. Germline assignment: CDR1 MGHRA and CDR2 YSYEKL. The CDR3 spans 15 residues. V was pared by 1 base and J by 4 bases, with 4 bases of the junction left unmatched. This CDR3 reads CASSQGTGVSYGYTF. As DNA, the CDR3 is TGCGCCAGCAGCCAAGGGACAGGGGTTAGCTATGGCTACACCTTC.

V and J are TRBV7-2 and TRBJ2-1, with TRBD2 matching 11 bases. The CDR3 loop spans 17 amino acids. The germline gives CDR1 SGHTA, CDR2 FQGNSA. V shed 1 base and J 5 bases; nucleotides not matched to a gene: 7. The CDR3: CASSLGPSGRRDNEQFF. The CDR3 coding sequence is TGTGCCAGCAGCTTAGGTCCTAGCGGGAGGCGGGACAATGAGCAGTTCTTC.

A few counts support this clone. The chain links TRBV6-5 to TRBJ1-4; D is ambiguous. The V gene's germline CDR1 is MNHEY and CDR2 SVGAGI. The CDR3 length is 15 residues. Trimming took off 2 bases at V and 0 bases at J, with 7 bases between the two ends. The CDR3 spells CASSYRGATNEKLFF. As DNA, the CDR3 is TGTGCCAGCAGTTACAGAGGAGCAACTAATGAAAAACTGTTTTTT.